This TCR beta chain emerged from a study of T-cell reconstitution after alpha-beta-depleted transplantation in children. This clonotype was seen repeatedly, ten times or more. The library targeted TCRbeta and was prepared with unique molecular identifiers. TCRdb redid the calling of the PCR reads with MiXCR, one entry per CDR3 protein. The sample yields about 350,000 distinct CDR3 sequences, about an eighth seen once. Trimming took 5 bases from V and 5 from J; bases not matched to a gene: 11. The CDR3 covers 14 residues. Germline V gene sequence: CDR1 DFQATT, CDR2 SNEGSKA (reference sequence). This receptor was obtained from a human donor who donated a stem cell graft to a child with Fanconi anemia. This sequence joins TRBV20-1 and TRBJ1-1; 7 bases match TRBD1. The sequences come from PBMCs, collected from the stem cell graft. CDR3 amino acids: CSAQNRGGRTEAFF. DNA for the CDR3: TGCAGTGCTCAAAACAGGGGAGGGAGAACTGAAGCTTTCTTT.